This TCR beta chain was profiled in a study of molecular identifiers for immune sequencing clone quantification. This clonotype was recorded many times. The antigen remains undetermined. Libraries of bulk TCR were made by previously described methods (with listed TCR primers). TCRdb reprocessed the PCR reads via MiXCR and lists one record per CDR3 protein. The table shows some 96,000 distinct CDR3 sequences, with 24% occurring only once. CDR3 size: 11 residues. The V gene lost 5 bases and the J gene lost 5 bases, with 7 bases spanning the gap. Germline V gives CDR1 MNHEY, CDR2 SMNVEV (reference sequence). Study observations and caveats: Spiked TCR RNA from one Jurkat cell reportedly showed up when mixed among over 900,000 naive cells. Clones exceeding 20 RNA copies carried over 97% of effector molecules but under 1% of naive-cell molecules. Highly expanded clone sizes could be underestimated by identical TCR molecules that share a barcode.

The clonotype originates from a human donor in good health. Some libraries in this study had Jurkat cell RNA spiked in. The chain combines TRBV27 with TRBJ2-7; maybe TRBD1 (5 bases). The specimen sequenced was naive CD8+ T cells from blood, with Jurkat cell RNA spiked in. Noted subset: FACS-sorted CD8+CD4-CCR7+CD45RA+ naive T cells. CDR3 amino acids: CASSPGNEQYF. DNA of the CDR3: TGTGCCAGCAGTCCAGGGAACGAGCAGTACTTC.